This T cell receptor beta chain was sequenced for a study of T cell clonotyping in hematopoietic cell transplantation. V lost 1 base to trimming and J lost 6 bases; unmatched junction nucleotides: 7. Germline-derived CDR1 and CDR2 are SGHNT and YYREEE (reference sequence). This CDR3 contains 15 residues. With respect to this clone: Antigen: not known.

The assay was immunoSEQ multiplex PCR, and TCRdb's table has in-frame clones only and misses some. The sample lists about 28,000 clones, approximately 77% occurring once. Time point specified: recipient sample about 28 days before transplant, after cytoreduction. Study results and limitations: Broader posttransplant TCR repertoire diversity was predicted by graft donor and pretransplant recipient Inverse Simpson Index values. Recipient TCR diversity dropped after transplant; expanded clonotypes rose from day 30 to 180.

The clonotype was recovered from a man aged 35-49 years with acute myeloid leukemia. Some clones in this sample may be carry-over from other donors' samples. The material was peripheral blood mononuclear cells, obtained before stem cell transplant. This chain links TRBV5-4 with TRBJ1-5; 7 positions match TRBD1. The CDR3 DNA reads as TGTGCCAGCAGCTTGCAGGGGGTTACCTCTCAGCCCCAGCATTTT. It yields the protein CASSLQGVTSQPQHF.